This T cell receptor beta chain was recorded in a study of molecular identifiers for immune sequencing clone quantification. Overall study context: Split five ways in replicates, RNA from about 20,000 or 100,000 naive CD8 cells had four portions sequenced. Whole-study results and caveats: Naive cells had under 1% of molecules in clones above 20 RNA copies, effectors over 99%.

This clonotype appeared many times. Antigen unknown. For naive CD8 T cells, sorting used the CD8+CD4-CCR7+CD45RA+ phenotype. TCRdb re-derived calls from the PCR reads in MiXCR, one entry per CDR3 protein. The table lists approximately 35,000 distinct CDR3 sequences, roughly 19% of them singletons, with about 1% in the top ten. V was cut by 0 bases and J by 4 bases, with 16 bases left in between. Germline values: CDR1 MNHEY, CDR2 SVGAGI. The CDR3 covers 18 residues. The TCR sequence derives from a human donor in good health. Some libraries in this study had Jurkat cell RNA spiked in. The specimen was naive CD8+ T cells from blood, with Jurkat cell RNA spiked in. Specified subset: FACS-sorted CD8+CD4-CCR7+CD45RA+ naive T cells. This chain connects TRBV6-5 to TRBJ2-6; perhaps D is TRBD1 or TRBD2 (6 bases each). CDR3: CASSYSPGDLSGANVLTF. CDR3 coding DNA: TGTGCCAGCAGTTACTCCCCAGGGGACTTGTCCGGGGCCAACGTCCTGACTTTC.